This is a list of T cell receptor beta chains from one sample in a study of CD8 T cells in ankylosing spondylitis. In TCRdb, the 5' RACE reads were re-called with MiXCR into one record per CDR3 protein. This table holds 400,000 to 450,000 distinct CDR3 sequences, about 15% found once. Sequencing used blood, either unsorted or a sorted T cell fraction (not recorded which). Receptors were obtained from a male donor with ankylosing spondylitis. Each CDR3 is given with its conserved first and last residue. D genes are given only for firm matches. Clone size is shown for a subset of rows, as once, few, many or a class of expanded clone.

clone size	D gene	V gene	J gene	CDR3 protein	CDR3 DNA
.	.	TRBV4-3	TRBJ2-3	CASSQAPGASTDTQYF	TGCGCCAGCAGCCAAGCTCCAGGGGCTAGCACAGATACGCAGTATTTT
few	.	TRBV12-3/TRBV12-4	TRBJ1-3	CASSPTRGSGNTIYF	TGTGCCAGCAGCCCCACCCGGGGCTCTGGAAACACCATATATTTT
few	TRBD1	TRBV19	TRBJ1-2	CASSIPGQAYGYTF	TGTGCCAGTAGTATACCCGGACAGGCGTATGGCTACACCTTC
.	.	TRBV2	TRBJ2-2	CASSRTLAGGELFF	TGTGCCAGCAGTAGGACCTTAGCAGGCGGGGAGCTGTTTTTT
.	TRBD1	TRBV24-1	TRBJ1-5	CATSPQGASQPQHF	TGTGCCACCAGTCCCCAGGGGGCTAGTCAGCCCCAGCATTTT
few	.	TRBV20-1	TRBJ2-3	CSASPAGNTQYF	TGCAGTGCTAGCCCAGCGGGCAATACGCAGTATTTT
.	TRBD2	TRBV20-1	TRBJ2-7	CSACPGTSGLEQYF	TGCAGTGCTTGTCCGGGGACTAGCGGTCTCGAGCAGTACTTC
.	TRBD1	TRBV10-3	TRBJ2-2	CAISPTGGRANTGELFF	TGTGCCATCAGCCCCACAGGGGGTCGGGCGAACACCGGGGAGCTGTTTTTT
.	.	TRBV7-3	TRBJ1-1	CASSPSGGRYTEAFF	TGTGCCAGCAGCCCCTCTGGGGGCAGGTACACTGAAGCTTTCTTT
many	.	TRBV5-1	TRBJ2-3	CASSSTLDTQYF	TGCGCCAGCAGCTCGACCTTGGATACGCAGTATTTT
.	.	TRBV5-1	TRBJ1-1	CASELRETEAFF	TGCGCCAGCGAACTCAGGGAAACTGAAGCTTTCTTT
few	TRBD2	TRBV4-3	TRBJ2-2	CASSQGGVSGTPRVTGELFF	TGCGCCAGCAGCCAAGGAGGGGTTAGCGGGACCCCCCGGGTGACCGGGGAGCTGTTTTTT
.	.	TRBV4-2	TRBJ2-1	CASSQSTSLSYNEQFF	TGTGCCAGCAGCCAATCGACTAGTTTATCCTACAATGAGCAGTTCTTC
.	.	TRBV5-1	TRBJ1-1	CASSSGPAGGSEAFF	TGCGCCAGCAGCTCAGGACCGGCAGGTGGCTCTGAAGCTTTCTTT
.	TRBD2	TRBV2	TRBJ2-7	CASSEGRLAGDEQYF	TGTGCCAGCAGTGAGGGAAGGCTAGCGGGAGACGAGCAGTACTTC
many	TRBD2	TRBV5-1	TRBJ2-3	CASSSGASGGLRTDTQYF	TGCGCCAGCAGCTCGGGGGCTAGCGGGGGCCTGAGGACAGATACGCAGTATTTT
.	.	TRBV9	TRBJ2-3	CASSVEGAARDTQYF	TGTGCCAGCAGCGTAGAGGGTGCCGCCAGAGATACGCAGTATTTT
.	TRBD1	TRBV7-8	TRBJ1-5	CASSSRPTKGQTSNQPQHF	TGTGCCAGCAGCTCGAGACCCACGAAGGGACAGACTAGCAATCAGCCCCAGCATTTT
.	.	TRBV2	TRBJ2-1	CASRYQVGQFF	TGTGCCAGCAGATACCAGGTCGGGCAGTTCTTC
.	.	TRBV18	TRBJ2-2	CASSRSQPNTGELFF	TGTGCCAGCTCACGGTCACAGCCGAACACCGGGGAGCTGTTTTTT
many	.	TRBV20-1	TRBJ1-2	CSARAGLGPGGYTF	TGCAGTGCTAGAGCGGGCCTCGGCCCGGGTGGCTACACCTTC
few	TRBD1	TRBV7-9	TRBJ1-6	CASSPQGQGTLHF	TGTGCCAGCAGCCCCCAAGGACAGGGCACCCTCCACTTT
.	TRBD2	TRBV6-4	TRBJ2-1	CASSPPGTSYEQFF	TGTGCCAGCAGCCCTCCCGGGACTAGTTACGAGCAGTTCTTC
.	.	TRBV20-1	TRBJ1-3	CSAPPPSSNSGNTIYF	TGCAGTGCTCCCCCCCCCAGCTCAAACTCTGGAAACACCATATATTTT
few	TRBD1	TRBV12-3/TRBV12-4	TRBJ2-5	CASRSRTGETQYF	TGTGCCAGCAGAAGCCGGACAGGGGAGACCCAGTACTTC
few	.	TRBV6-5	TRBJ2-2	CASSYSIRTPINTGELFF	TGTGCCAGCAGTTACTCGATACGGACCCCAATAAACACCGGGGAGCTGTTTTTT
.	TRBD2	TRBV6-2/TRBV6-3	TRBJ2-3	CASSPERGYTDTQYF	TGTGCCAGCAGTCCAGAGCGGGGATACACAGATACGCAGTATTTT
few	.	TRBV11-2	TRBJ2-1	CASSSQRSGEQFF	TGTGCCAGCAGCTCCCAAAGATCCGGTGAGCAGTTCTTC
.	.	TRBV18	TRBJ1-2	CASSPSESNYGYTF	TGTGCCAGCTCACCATCAGAATCTAACTATGGCTACACCTTC
.	.	TRBV11-1	TRBJ2-3	CASSSTGLRTDTQYF	TGTGCCAGCAGCTCAACAGGATTACGCACAGATACGCAGTATTTT